This T cell receptor (beta chain) was captured by sequencing in a study of vaccination effects on CD4 cells after COVID-19. Germline CDR1 SNHLY, CDR2 FYNNEI. V lost 4 bases and J lost 4, with 14 bases in between. This CDR3 has 15 amino acids. Note on this clone: The antigen remains unidentified.

CD4+ T cells specific for antigen were expanded with viral peptide pools by the ViraFEST assay before sequencing. CD4+ T cell isolation took place after approximately 11 days of culture. PCR showed that the person got SARS-CoV-2 infection at some point between March and December 2020. Measured with immunoSEQ multiplex PCR; TCRdb has only the in-frame clones, and not every one. Among 25,000 to 35,000 clones listed, 72% were seen once. The chain recombines TRBV2 with TRBJ1-3, with a weak D call TRBD1 (5 bases). The sample in question was CD4+ T cells from PBMCs cultured with a peptide pool, obtained before COVID-19 vaccination. This receptor was obtained from a human donor who had a prior SARS-CoV-2 infection. The CDR3 DNA reads TGTGCCAGCAGTGCGGGGCAGGGTAGGGGAAACACCATATATTTT. Its protein product is CASSAGQGRGNTIYF.